This T cell receptor beta chain was observed in a study of cytomegalovirus exposure and HLA in healthy donors. Regarding the study as a whole: Several of the most significant clusters appeared, in a later analysis, to be linked to common viral pathogens. About 87% or about 30% of the time was how often most TCR beta V segments were productive, according to an earlier analysis. Sequencing likely produced, as an artifact, a cluster of highly shared sequence variants.

Amplification used 60 Vbeta primers and 13 Jbeta primers. The protocol was immunoSEQ multiplex PCR, while the TCRdb copy is restricted to in-frame clones and leaves out a portion. The sample holds fewer than 200,000 clones; approximately 71% are singletons and the top ten take around 4.9%. Losses at the gene ends were 4 bases for V and 4 bases for J; bases not matched to a gene: 10. Germline V gene data show CDR1 as SGHRS and CDR2 as YFSETQ. This CDR3 is 16 amino acids long. About this clone itself: Its antigen is currently unknown. Other DNA sequences within the sample encode an identical CDR3.

The V gene is TRBV5-1, the J gene TRBJ2-4, with 8 bases identical to TRBD1. The receptor was isolated from a male donor in good health and CMV-seronegative. Sequencing was performed on PBMCs. The chain's CDR3 is CASSPGQGIAKNIQYF. Written as DNA, the CDR3 is TGCGCCAGCAGCCCCGGACAGGGAATAGCTAAAAACATTCAGTACTTC.